This T cell receptor (beta chain) was observed in a study of response to subunit inactivated influenza vaccine. This clonotype was observed many times. Its specificity is unknown. TCRdb fed the RT-PCR reads into MiXCR, producing one record per CDR3 protein. The sample has 490,000 or so distinct CDR3 sequences, less than 10% seen once. Study-wide results and limits: Each seasonal flu vaccination may recruit only limited new T cells, authors suggested.

Trimming shortened V by 1 base and J by 4 bases, and 13 bases separated the two germline ends. The germline CDR1 and CDR2 sequences are SGHTA and FQGNSA. This CDR3 contains 15 residues. The sequence came from a man aged 45-69 years who received an inactivated influenza vaccine. The sample consisted of PBMCs from blood, taken about 24 months after vaccination. The V gene is TRBV7-2, the J gene TRBJ2-5; D tentatively reads TRBD1 or TRBD2 (5 bases each). DNA of the CDR3: TGTGCCAGCAGCTTAGGGGGGATTGTAGGAGAGACCCAGTACTTC. Its translation: CASSLGGIVGETQYF.